The T cell receptor (beta chain) under discussion was sequenced for a study of OX40 agonist ivuxolimab in advanced cancers. General study results and limits: CD8+ T cells were the subset that, on average, had more expanded clones than CD4+. At 0.1-3.0 mg/kg, partial responders had clonal expansion among the lowest observed.

About this clone: Its antigen is unidentified.

V dropped 6 bases and J dropped 6 bases, with 15 bases sitting between them. In germline, CDR1 is MNHNS, CDR2 SASEGT. This CDR3 has 13 residues. The table came from immunoSEQ multiplex PCR; TCRdb's copy has only in-frame clones and leaves some out. Here the sample spans around 60,000 clones, roughly nine tenths being singletons. The rearrangement uses TRBV6-1 and TRBJ2-7; maybe TRBD1 (6 bases). The clonotype was recovered from an adult with an advanced solid tumor such as melanoma, head and neck, liver or kidney cancer. The sample was CD4+ or CD8+ T cells sorted from blood, taken in a trial of the OX40 agonist ivuxolimab. CDR3 residues: CASRGASPPEQYF. The CDR3 coding sequence is TGTGCCAGCAGGGGGGCTAGCCCCCCCGAGCAGTACTTC.